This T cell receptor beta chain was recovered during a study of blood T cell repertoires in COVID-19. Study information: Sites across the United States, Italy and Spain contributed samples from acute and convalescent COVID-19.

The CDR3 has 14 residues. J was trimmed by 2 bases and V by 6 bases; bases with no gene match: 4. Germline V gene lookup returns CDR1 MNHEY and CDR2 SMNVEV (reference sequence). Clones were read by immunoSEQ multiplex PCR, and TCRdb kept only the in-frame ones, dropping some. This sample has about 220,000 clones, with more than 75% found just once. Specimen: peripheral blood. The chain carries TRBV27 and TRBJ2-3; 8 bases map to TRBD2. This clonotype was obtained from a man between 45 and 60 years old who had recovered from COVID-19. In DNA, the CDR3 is TGTGCCAGCAGGACTAGCGAAAACACAGATACGCAGTATTTT. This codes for CASRTSENTDTQYF.